The rows below give T cell receptor beta chains drawn from one sample of a study of CXCR3-negative and CXCR3-positive naive CD8 T cells. Using the 5' RACE reads, TCRdb records one entry per CDR3 protein without DNA. The sample table includes roughly 120,000 distinct CDR3 sequences. The material sequenced was naive CXCR3+ CD8+ T cells from blood. The receptors originated from a human donor in good health. Some clones in this sample may be carry-over from other donors' samples. Each CDR3 is given with its conserved first and last residue. Each record gives: J gene, V gene, CDR3 protein.

TRBJ2-7 | TRBV4-3 | CASSQDRVGTYEQYF
TRBJ2-1 | TRBV7-8 | CASSIRTGEYNEQFF
TRBJ1-2 | TRBV19 | CASSTHWTEDYGYTF
TRBJ1-2 | TRBV29-1 | CSGDRGGDYGYTF
TRBJ1-2 | TRBV30 | CAWSVGTGGYYGYTF
TRBJ2-2 | TRBV11-3 | CASSPYPGTGDDTGELFF
TRBJ2-3 | TRBV7-9 | CASSFRGSDSDTQYF
TRBJ1-5 | TRBV1 | CTSSQDIRQGGYSNQPQHF
TRBJ1-3 | TRBV14 | CASSQVPSHSGNTIYF
TRBJ2-5 | TRBV12-3/TRBV12-4 | CASSATDLQETQYF
TRBJ1-2 | TRBV5-1 | CASSWGEDGYTF
TRBJ2-5 | TRBV15 | CATSREGGGETQYF
TRBJ2-2 | TRBV10-3 | CAISESSGGANTGELFF
TRBJ1-1 | TRBV11-2 | CASSLAWADRAPVMAEAFF
TRBJ2-1 | TRBV7-9 | CASNLDNEQFF
TRBJ1-2 | TRBV7-3 | CASSPGPGELGYGYTF
TRBJ2-7 | TRBV29-1 | CSVPSGAGEQYF
TRBJ1-1 | TRBV7-9 | CASSFPKEGIMNTEAFF
TRBJ1-1 | TRBV7-9 | CASSSDRETEAFF
TRBJ2-7 | TRBV7-9 | CASRREGYEQYF
TRBJ2-1 | TRBV6-5 | CASSYFSGNEQFF
TRBJ2-3 | TRBV7-6 | CASSPGWADTQYF
TRBJ2-3 | TRBV28 | CASSVLSVSTDTQYF
TRBJ1-1 | TRBV19 | CASTVSGVNTEAFF
TRBJ1-1 | TRBV20-1 | CSARDQDRENTEAFF
TRBJ2-3 | TRBV5-1 | CASSRRDFLTDTQYF
TRBJ1-1 | TRBV7-9 | CASSSGGLSTEAFF
TRBJ2-1 | TRBV29-1 | CSVDVAGGDNEQFF
TRBJ2-4 | TRBV29-1 | CSAVGQPKNIQYF
TRBJ2-5 | TRBV7-7 | CASSSTDRGGRETQYF
TRBJ2-1 | TRBV14 | CASSPGVERGYNEQFF
TRBJ2-7 | TRBV2 | CASSEAAGKSYEQYF
TRBJ2-7 | TRBV30 | CAWSDGIYEQYF
TRBJ2-7 | TRBV7-8 | CASTQDSYEQYF
TRBJ2-1 | TRBV6-4 | CASSDSGEFEQFF
TRBJ2-7 | TRBV7-2 | CASSLAHGGRSYEQYF
TRBJ1-1 | TRBV5-1 | CASSLETGHGTEAFF
TRBJ2-5 | TRBV7-6 | CASSPYAGLETQYF
TRBJ1-1 | TRBV29-1 | CSAVDSLHTEAFF
TRBJ2-2 | TRBV7-9 | CASSLEVRTGPTGELFF
TRBJ1-1 | TRBV25-1 | CASSEPEGLNTEAFF
TRBJ2-2 | TRBV29-1 | CSVEGGLTGELFF
TRBJ2-7 | TRBV9 | CASSAQGATYEQYF
TRBJ2-1 | TRBV28 | CASSPGTGYNEQFF
TRBJ1-1 | TRBV15 | CATSAEISSEAFF
TRBJ2-1 | TRBV29-1 | CSAAGTSGGPTFDNEQFF
TRBJ2-1 | TRBV6-5 | CASSYDPTGGNEQFF
TRBJ2-1 | TRBV28 | CASSPRAGREQFF
TRBJ1-5 | TRBV6-2/TRBV6-3 | CASSWIQGNQPQHF
TRBJ1-1 | TRBV7-3 | CASSSTGEGTEAFF
TRBJ1-1 | TRBV29-1 | CSDERSSEAFF
TRBJ1-1 | TRBV10-3 | CAISESFGQARLEAFF
TRBJ1-2 | TRBV12-3/TRBV12-4 | CASSPSDIYGYTF
TRBJ2-1 | TRBV4-3 | CASSHNNHEQFF
TRBJ2-7 | TRBV25-1 | CASSPSPPQGSRSYEQYF
TRBJ2-1 | TRBV29-1 | CSVGAYNEQFF
TRBJ2-3 | TRBV29-1 | CSIEGGTGIGLSLTDTQYF
TRBJ1-3 | TRBV29-1 | CSATLGDSGNTIYF
TRBJ2-5 | TRBV6-5 | CASSYLRGETQYF